Each of the 26 T cell receptor beta chains below was sequenced from the same sample in a study of T-cell memory formation after mild COVID-19. Via MiXCR, TCRdb re-called the 5' RACE reads, giving one row per CDR3 protein. The sample has hundreds of thousands of distinct CDR3 sequences, around a sixth seen once. The specimen sequenced was PBMCs or a T cell subset sorted from them (not recorded which). These receptors all stem from an adult woman who had mild COVID-19 (a few samples of this study predate the infection). Cell type and time point are not known.

This clonotype was counted ten times or more. The chain carries TRBV5-1 and TRBJ2-2, with 8 bases lining up with TRBD1. Germline values: CDR1 SGHRS, CDR2 YFSETQ. The V and J ends lost 2 bases and 3 bases, in that order; junction bases with no gene match: 3. There are 15 residues in the CDR3. The CDR3 loop is CASSFRQGYTGELFF. The CDR3 DNA sequence: TGCGCCAGCAGCTTCAGACAGGGGTACACCGGGGAGCTGTTTTTT.

This clonotype was seen more than once but under ten times. This sequence joins TRBV14 and TRBJ2-1, with 13 nucleotides matching TRBD2. V was pared by 4 bases and J by 7 bases, with 7 bases of the junction left unmatched. CDR3 size: 16 residues. Germline V gene data show CDR1 as SGHDN and CDR2 as FVKESK. The CDR3 nucleotides are TGTGCCAGCAGCCTTCAACTAGCGGGAGGGCTAAATGAGCAGTTCTTC. It specifies CASSLQLAGGLNEQFF.

This clonotype was detected only a few times. This chain links TRBV3-1 with TRBJ2-7, with D tentatively TRBD2 (5 bases). Germline V gene data show CDR1 as LGHDT and CDR2 as YNNKEL (reference sequence). V was clipped by 4 bases and J by 2 bases, with 21 bases between them. This CDR3 spans 17 amino acids. The chain's CDR3 is CASSPFMRLSPPYEQYF. The DNA for the CDR3 is TGTGCCAGCAGCCCTTTCATGAGACTATCTCCGCCCTACGAGCAGTACTTC.

J is TRBJ2-1 and V is TRBV6-5; weak D call: TRBD1 (5 bases). Germline-derived CDR1 and CDR2 are MNHEY and SVGAGI. V was cut by 0 bases and J by 7 bases, with 16 bases left in between. CDR3 length: 16 amino acids. The CDR3 DNA reads TGTGCCAGCAGTTACTCGGGTGGGCAGGGTTTGAATGAGCAGTTCTTC. Protein: CASSYSGGQGLNEQFF.

The table lists this clonotype with a few counts. This rearrangement joins TRBV11-2 to TRBJ1-6, with a tentative D call TRBD1 (6 bases). The CDR3 has 17 residues. Per germline, CDR1 SGHAT and CDR2 FQNNGV. Trimming stripped 1 base from V and 4 bases from J, with 14 bases between. Here the CDR3 DNA reads TGTGCCAGCAGCTTAGTGGCCGGGGGCTCTTATAATTCACCCCTCCACTTT. The encoded protein is CASSLVAGGSYNSPLHF.

This sequence joins TRBV7-8 and TRBJ2-7, with D possibly being TRBD1 (6 bases). The V gene's germline CDR1 is SGHVS and CDR2 FQNEAQ. The CDR3 sequence is 14 residues long. Trimming left V 5 bases short and J 3 bases short, with 14 bases between. CDR3 bases: TGTGCCAGCAGCCCCTGGGTAGGGGGCTACGAGCAGTACTTC. This translates into CASSPWVGGYEQYF.

The gene calls are TRBV2 and TRBJ1-4; TRBD1 is a possible D gene (6 bases). Germline-derived CDR1 and CDR2 are SNHLY and FYNNEI. Trimming pared 6 bases from V and 5 bases from J, leaving 13 bases between. This CDR3 is built from 14 residues. In nucleotides, the CDR3 is TGTGCCAGCAGAGGGGGACTCTTCAATGAAAAACTGTTTTTT. As protein: CASRGGLFNEKLFF.

This clonotype was found many times. The chain uses TRBV7-2 and TRBJ2-3, with 10 bases fitting TRBD2. Unmatched junction bases numbered 6, after V lost 3 bases and J lost 6 bases. This CDR3 is 15 amino acids long. Germline V lookup: CDR1 SGHTA, CDR2 FQGNSA. The chain's CDR3 is CASSLLLAGDDTQYF. The CDR3 DNA follows: TGTGCCAGCAGCTTGTTGCTAGCGGGAGATGATACGCAGTATTTT.

This clonotype was seen a few times. The CDR3 protein is CASSDTGTGSKQYF. CDR3 coding DNA: TGTGCCAGCAGTGACACCGGGACAGGGTCGAAGCAGTACTTC. The J gene is TRBJ2-7, the V gene TRBV25-1, with TRBD1 matching 9 bases. The CDR3 consists of 14 residues. Germline CDR1 is MGHDK and CDR2 is SYGVNS. V shed 3 bases and J 8 bases; nucleotides not matched to a gene: 8.

J is TRBJ1-2 and V is TRBV5-5; D gene unclear. This CDR3 comprises 14 residues. CDR1 and CDR2 (germline): SGHKS, YYEKEE (reference sequence). The ends were cut back, 0 bases at V and 2 bases at J, with 8 bases in the middle. The DNA of the CDR3 is TGTGCCAGCAGCTTGGCGCAGGCCAACTATGGCTACACCTTC. Encoded protein: CASSLAQANYGYTF.

This clonotype was seen a handful of times. J is TRBJ2-1 and V is TRBV9, with 10 bases aligning to TRBD2. V dropped 0 bases and J dropped 6; count of bases not matched to a gene: 6. This CDR3 is built from 16 residues. Germline loops: CDR1 SGDLS, CDR2 YYNGEE. The CDR3 loop reads CASSVANLAGVNEQFF. DNA for the CDR3: TGTGCCAGCAGCGTAGCTAACCTAGCGGGAGTCAATGAGCAGTTCTTC.

There are a few counts of this clonotype. The chain carries TRBV5-6 and TRBJ1-5; a possible D gene is TRBD1 (6 bases). This CDR3 spans 16 amino acids. The ends were cut back, 1 base at V and 2 bases at J, with 13 bases in the middle. Germline V gives CDR1 SGHDT, CDR2 YYEEEE. CDR3 residues: CASSLTGLGGNQPQHF. The CDR3 nucleotides are TGTGCCAGCAGCTTGACAGGGCTCGGGGGCAATCAGCCCCAGCATTTT.

This clonotype appeared a few times. The rearrangement uses TRBV5-5 and TRBJ1-5; D unclear. The length of the CDR3 is 16 residues. V was trimmed by 4 bases and J by 2 bases, leaving 16 bases between them. Germline V gives CDR1 SGHKS, CDR2 YYEKEE (reference sequence). The CDR3 loop reads CASSHSGGGGNQPQHF. In DNA form, the CDR3 reads TGTGCCAGCAGCCATTCAGGAGGCGGTGGCAATCAGCCCCAGCATTTT.

CDR3 residues: CASTRMGWVSGTEAFF. The CDR3 DNA reads as TGTGCCAGCACAAGGATGGGGTGGGTGTCTGGCACTGAAGCTTTCTTT. This chain links TRBV6-1 with TRBJ1-1; no reliable D call. The CDR3 is 16 amino acids. Germline-derived CDR1 and CDR2 are MNHNS and SASEGT. V dropped 7 bases and J dropped 4 bases, with 22 bases sitting between them.

The V and J genes are TRBV24-1 and TRBJ1-3; D remains ambiguous. The V and J ends lost 8 bases and 4 bases respectively, with 17 bases between them. The CDR3 covers 15 residues. Germline V gives CDR1 KGHDR, CDR2 SFDVKD. CDR3 bases: TGTGCCACCACCCCGACGGATCTTTCAGGAAACACCATATATTTT. It yields the protein CATTPTDLSGNTIYF.

This clonotype was seen a handful of times. The chain employs TRBV7-9 and TRBJ2-4, with TRBD1 identical over 7 bases. Germline V lookup: CDR1 SEHNR, CDR2 FQNEAQ (reference sequence). Trimming at V came to 6 bases and at J to 5 bases, leaving 13 bases not matched to a gene. The CDR3 contains 16 residues. CDR3 protein: CASSPTGRGQQNIQYF. The CDR3 DNA follows: TGTGCCAGCAGTCCTACCGGACGGGGACAGCAAAACATTCAGTACTTC.

V and J are TRBV20-1 and TRBJ2-1; a weak D match, TRBD1 (6 bases). The CDR3 sequence is 13 residues long. Germline V CDR1 and CDR2: DFQATT, SNEGSKA (reference sequence). The ends were cut back, 6 bases at V and 9 bases at J, with 18 bases in the middle. CDR3 protein: CSASYGPRGEQFF. The CDR3 DNA follows: TGCAGTGCAAGCTACGGACCCAGGGGTGAGCAGTTCTTC.

The chain uses TRBV12-3 or TRBV12-4 and TRBJ2-2, with D hard to call. The CDR3 spans 15 residues. Trimming removed 5 bases from V and 6 bases from J, with 16 bases in between. CDR3 loop: CASSPKPSWPGELFF. For the CDR3, the DNA is TGTGCCAGCAGTCCGAAGCCTAGTTGGCCCGGGGAGCTGTTTTTT.

In its sample, this clonotype was seen a few times. In nucleotides, the CDR3 is TGTGCCAGCAGTCGACTGGAGTACACCGGGGAGCTGTTTTTT. Residues: CASSRLEYTGELFF. The chain recombines TRBV6-2 or TRBV6-3 with TRBJ2-2; the D is unclear. This CDR3 spans 14 amino acids. Trimming took off 5 bases at V and 3 bases at J, with 10 bases between the two ends. The germline gives CDR1 MNHEY, CDR2 SVGEGT.

This clonotype has ten or more counts. The V and J genes are TRBV10-3 and TRBJ2-1; D call uncertain. The CDR3 has 14 amino acids. CDR1 ENHRY and CDR2 SYGVKD come from the germline V gene. V was clipped by 2 bases and J by 9 bases, with 14 bases between them. In DNA form, the CDR3 reads TGTGCCATCAGTGAGGGAAAGGGATTGTCTGAGCAGTTCTTC. Translation gives CAISEGKGLSEQFF.

This clonotype showed up just once. The chain couples TRBV5-5 to TRBJ1-4, with D perhaps matching TRBD1 (5 bases). The V and J ends lost 0 bases and 3 bases respectively, with 12 bases between them. The germline V gene has CDR1 SGHKS and CDR2 YYEKEE (reference sequence). The CDR3 spans 16 residues. CDR3 in amino acids: CASSLEPGRPNEKLFF. In DNA form, the CDR3 reads TGTGCCAGCAGCTTGGAACCGGGACGGCCTAATGAAAAACTGTTTTTT.

This clonotype came up a few times. The chain carries TRBV29-1 and TRBJ1-1; D is undetermined. Germline CDR1 SQVTM, CDR2 ANQGSEA. This CDR3 is 12 amino acids long. V lost 6 bases, J lost 1 base, and 9 bases lay in between. The CDR3 sequence is CSVRGWNTEAFF. The CDR3 nucleotides are TGCAGCGTCAGAGGGTGGAACACTGAAGCTTTCTTT.

This clonotype was counted ten times or more. V is TRBV5-1 and J is TRBJ2-7, with 13 bases fitting TRBD2. In germline, CDR1 is SGHRS, CDR2 YFSETQ. V shed 4 bases and J 3 bases; nucleotides not matched to a gene: 4. CDR3 length: 15 amino acids. CDR3 sequence reads: CASSLTSGGRYEQYF. Written as DNA, the CDR3 is TGCGCCAGCAGCCTGACTAGCGGGGGGCGCTACGAGCAGTACTTC.

This chain links TRBV4-3 with TRBJ2-5; D call uncertain. CDR3 length: 13 residues. Germline values: CDR1 LGHNA, CDR2 YSLEER. Deletions cut 3 bases from V and 5 bases from J, with 10 bases between. The CDR3 nucleotides are TGCGCCAGCAGCCAGGGAAGGACGGAGACCCAGTACTTC. Protein product: CASSQGRTETQYF.

This clonotype was seen a handful of times. The chain has TRBV24-1 and TRBJ1-1; 8 bases are shared with TRBD1. Unmatched junction bases numbered 8, after V lost 7 bases and J lost 5 bases. In germline, CDR1 is KGHDR, CDR2 SFDVKD. The CDR3 sequence is 14 residues long. CDR3 in amino acids: CATRGQAGGTEAFF. The CDR3 DNA is TGTGCCACCAGGGGACAGGCGGGGGGGACTGAAGCTTTCTTT.

The V and J genes are TRBV15 and TRBJ2-3, with a weak D call TRBD2 (6 bases). In germline, CDR1 is LNHNV, CDR2 YYDKDF (reference sequence). The CDR3 runs 14 residues. The V gene lost 6 bases and the J gene lost 1 base, with 11 bases spanning the gap. The CDR3 loop reads CATSPGGGTDTQYF. CDR3 nucleotide sequence: TGTGCCACCAGTCCAGGCGGGGGCACAGATACGCAGTATTTT.